This passage covers 21 T cell receptor beta chains from one sample sequenced in a study of tumor and adjacent non-tumor tissue in lung cancer. A modified ARM-PCR protocol with three rounds of nested PCR amplified TCRbeta. In TCRdb, the multiplex PCR reads were re-called with MiXCR into one record per CDR3 protein. Among approximately 75,000 distinct CDR3 sequences listed, about three quarters were seen once. This sample's RNA came from whole unsorted tissue. The specimen was lung tumor tissue. The source is a woman in her forties or fifties with non-small cell lung cancer.

As regards this clonotype: A read error may account for a junction end that differs from germline. The CDR3 loop is CSVEGSRSNEKLLF. CDR3 DNA: TGCAGCGTTGAAGGTTCAAGGAGCAATGAAAAACTGCTTTTT. The chain links TRBV29-1 to TRBJ1-4; D is uncertain. This CDR3 is built from 14 residues. The V gene's germline CDR1 is SQVTM and CDR2 ANQGSEA.

Notes on this clonotype: Sequence at one end of the junction differs from germline and may be a read error. V gene TRBV6-6 combines with J gene TRBJ2-1; D remains unclear. Germline CDR1 is MNHNY and CDR2 is SVGAGI (reference sequence). CDR3 size: 12 residues. The chain's CDR3 is CAISYEAVEQFF. The DNA of the CDR3 is TGTGCCATCAGTTACGAGGCTGTTGAGCAGTTCTTC.

The chain is built from TRBV29-1 and TRBJ2-7; D is possibly TRBD2 (6 bases). CDR1 and CDR2 from the germline V gene are SQVTM and ANQGSEA. CDR3 length: 14 residues. V shed 6 bases and J shed 7 bases, with 22 bases lying between them. In DNA, the CDR3 is TGCAGCGTGCTCAGGACATGGAGCGGGTATGAGCAGTACTTC. It yields the protein CSVLRTWSGYEQYF.

For this clonotype: A much bigger clone sits one base away, suggesting this may be a read error. The CDR3: CSAQGTSGRAGIDTQYF. CDR3 in DNA: TGCAGTGCTCAAGGGACTAGCGGGAGGGCGGGGATAGATACGCAGTATTTT. The rearrangement links TRBV20-1 to TRBJ2-3, with 16 bases that match TRBD2. The junction had 10 bases not matched to a gene; V was cut back by 5 bases and J by 5 bases. The CDR3 has 17 residues. Germline V gene data show CDR1 as DFQATT and CDR2 as SNEGSKA (reference sequence).

Concerning this clonotype: A much larger clonotype is one base distant, so this may be a read error. The chain couples TRBV5-1 to TRBJ2-5; tentative D call: TRBD1 (5 bases). Germline V lookup: CDR1 SGHRS, CDR2 YFSETQ. The CDR3 contains 15 residues. In DNA form, the CDR3 reads TGCGCCAGCAGCTCGACAGAGCCGTACCAAGAGATCCAGTACTTC. Translated: CASSSTEPYQEIQYF.

Regarding this clonotype: One end of the junction is discordant with germline, which a read error may explain. CDR3 coding DNA: TGTGCCAACAGCCGGACCGGGGGAGCCGGGGTCAATGAGCAGTTCTTC. It yields the protein CANSRTGGAGVNEQFF. V and J are TRBV7-3 and TRBJ2-1; D possibly corresponds to TRBD2 (6 bases). The CDR3 loop spans 16 amino acids. The germline V gene encodes CDR1 SGHTA and CDR2 FQGTGA.

The rearrangement joins TRBV18 to TRBJ2-1; 11 nucleotides agree with TRBD2. The CDR3 loop spans 14 amino acids. With V trimmed by 6 bases and J by 3 bases, 1 base remained unmatched. Per germline, CDR1 KGHSH and CDR2 LQKENI. The CDR3 loop is CASSTSGSYNEQFF. CDR3 sequence (DNA): TGTGCCAGCTCTACTAGCGGGAGCTACAATGAGCAGTTCTTC.

A note on this clonotype: One base away lies a much larger clone, so this may be a sequencing read error. The chain joins TRBV20-1 to TRBJ1-2, with a tentative D call TRBD1 (6 bases). The CDR3 covers 15 residues. CDR1 DFQATT and CDR2 SNEGSKA come from the germline V gene (reference sequence). The CDR3 DNA sequence: TGCAGTGCTCCTCCCCCGGGGGCGCGGAACTATGGCTACATCTTC. Encoded protein: CSAPPPGARNYGYIF.

This clonotype appeared once. A read error may explain this, as a much larger clone is one base away. The V gene is TRBV11-2, the J gene TRBJ2-6; D is tentatively TRBD1 or TRBD2 (6 bases each). The CDR3 totals 17 residues. Germline lookup yields CDR1 SGHAT and CDR2 FQNNGV. In nucleotides, the CDR3 is TGTGCCAGCAGCTTAAACGGGTTTTTGCCGGGGGCCAACATCCTGACTTTC. Its protein is CASSLNGFLPGANILTF.

A note on this clonotype: The junction departs from germline at one end; a sequencing error may be responsible. This CDR3 reads CASNGLSGAPGTGGLFF. The CDR3 DNA follows: TGTGCCAGCAACGGGCTCAGCGGAGCTCCGGGGACCGGGGGGCTGTTTTTT. The chain has TRBV12-3 or TRBV12-4 and TRBJ2-2, with TRBD2 as a possible D gene (6 bases). The CDR3 runs 17 residues.

The genes are TRBV24-1 and TRBJ2-3, with D maybe TRBD2 (6 bases). Germline CDR1 is KGHDR and CDR2 is SFDVKD. The CDR3 runs 16 residues. V was shortened by 4 bases and J by 2 bases, with 15 bases between the two germline ends. This CDR3 is CATSDPGDLPTDTQYF. For the CDR3, the DNA is TGTGCCACCAGTGACCCCGGGGACTTGCCCACAGATACGCAGTATTTT.

In the case of this clonotype: A junction end diverges from the germline sequence, so it may reflect a read error. V usage is TRBV6-1 and J usage is TRBJ2-5; D could derive from TRBD1 or TRBD2 (6 bases each). Germline CDR1 MNHNS, CDR2 SASEGT. CDR3 length: 14 residues. The CDR3 DNA sequence: TGTGCCAGCAGTGAAGGGAGGGGACAAGAGACCCGGAACTTC. Protein product: CASSEGRGQETRNF.

J is TRBJ1-2 and V is TRBV11-1; perhaps TRBD1 as D (5 bases). This CDR3 has 13 amino acids. Per germline, CDR1 SGHAT and CDR2 FQDESV (reference sequence). Trimming removed 6 bases at V and 11 bases at J, with 19 bases between. The CDR3 sequence: CASSSRGVWGYTF. CDR3 in DNA: TGTGCCAGCAGTTCAAGGGGAGTGTGGGGTTACACCTTC.

This clonotype has at least ten counts. This chain uses TRBV10-3 with TRBJ1-1, with D perhaps matching TRBD1 (6 bases). The CDR3 extends over 14 amino acids. Deletions cut 3 bases from V and 6 bases from J, with 14 bases between. Per germline, CDR1 ENHRY and CDR2 SYGVKD. CDR3 residues: CAISERGESSEAFF. In DNA, the CDR3 is TGTGCCATCAGTGAAAGGGGGGAATCTTCTGAAGCTTTCTTT.

As to this clonotype: Relative to the germline gene, one junction end is altered; a read error may explain this. V usage is TRBV6-1 and J usage is TRBJ2-2, with D possibly TRBD1 on 5 matching bases. From germline, CDR1 is MNHNS and CDR2 SASEGT. The CDR3 totals 19 residues. In DNA, the CDR3 is TGTGCCAGCAGCGAGACAGTGCTTGGGAAGAACTTGAACGCCGGGGAGCTGTTTTTT. Its protein is CASSETVLGKNLNAGELFF.

About this clonotype: A much larger clone lies one base from this, so it may be a read error. J is TRBJ2-7 and V is TRBV28; tentative D call: TRBD1 (7 bases). Per germline, CDR1 MDHEN and CDR2 SYDVKM. The CDR3 contains 13 residues. The CDR3 nucleotides are TGTGCCAGCAAATTGGGGGGACAGTACGATCAGTACTTC. Protein product: CASKLGGQYDQYF.

Remarks on this clonotype: The conserved closing phenylalanine or tryptophan is absent in this CDR3, likely reflecting a read error. The chain is built from TRBV6-6 and TRBJ1-5; 7 nucleotides match TRBD1. The CDR3 covers 15 residues. Trimming at V came to 5 bases and at J to 5 bases, leaving 9 bases not matched to a gene. Germline V gene lookup returns CDR1 MNHNY and CDR2 SVGAGI (reference sequence). CDR3: CASSLRQGGDQPQHL. CDR3 in DNA: TGTGCCAGCAGTCTTAGACAGGGTGGCGATCAGCCCCAGCATTTG.

Points on this clonotype: A much larger clonotype is one base distant, so this may be a read error. The chain uses TRBV7-9 and TRBJ2-4; either TRBD1 or TRBD2 may supply D (5 bases each). The CDR3 totals 13 residues. Looked up from germline, CDR1 is SEHNR and CDR2 is FQNEAQ (reference sequence). DNA for the CDR3: TGTGCCAGCAGTCAGGGAGCCAAAGACATTCAGTACTTC. Its translation: CASSQGAKDIQYF.

This clonotype ranks as medium-sized. The chain is built from TRBV12-3 or TRBV12-4 and TRBJ2-7; maybe TRBD1 (5 bases). This CDR3 has 11 residues. V was trimmed by 8 bases and J by 9 bases, leaving 14 bases between them. In nucleotides, the CDR3 is TGTGCCAGCCGAGCAGGGCTGTGGCAGTACTTC. This gives the protein CASRAGLWQYF.

Regarding this clonotype: The junction departs from germline at one end; a sequencing error may be responsible. This rearrangement joins TRBV13 to TRBJ2-5; D is undetermined. Germline CDR1 PRHDT, CDR2 FYEKMQ (reference sequence). The CDR3 sequence is 15 residues long. The CDR3 sequence: CASSLSGAWVETQYF. In DNA form, the CDR3 reads TGTGCCAGCAGCTTAAGTGGCGCGTGGGTGGAAACCCAGTATTTC.

V and J are TRBV12-3 or TRBV12-4 and TRBJ1-1, with D maybe TRBD1 (5 bases). Trimming shortened V by 9 bases and J by 7 bases, and 15 bases separated the two germline ends. The CDR3 sequence is 12 residues long. CDR3 sequence (DNA): TGTGCCAGGACTTTACAGGACATTGAAGCTTTCTTT. The encoded protein is CARTLQDIEAFF.